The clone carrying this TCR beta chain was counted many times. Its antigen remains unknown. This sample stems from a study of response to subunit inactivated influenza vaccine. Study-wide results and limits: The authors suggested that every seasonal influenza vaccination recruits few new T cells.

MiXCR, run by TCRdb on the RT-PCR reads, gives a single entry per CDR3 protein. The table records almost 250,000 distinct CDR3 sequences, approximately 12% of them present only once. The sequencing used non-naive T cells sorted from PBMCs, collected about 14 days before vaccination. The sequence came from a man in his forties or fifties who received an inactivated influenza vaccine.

The CDR3 spells CSALRELNTEAFF. The CDR3 DNA sequence: TGCAGCGCCCTTAGGGAATTGAACACTGAAGCTTTCTTT. The chain joins TRBV29-1 to TRBJ1-1; D remains unclear. CDR1 SQVTM and CDR2 ANQGSEA come from the germline V gene. The CDR3 contains 13 residues. With 7 bases removed from V and 0 bases from J, the gap between germline ends came to 12 bases.